This T cell receptor (beta chain) was recorded in a study of blood T cells in healthy people across ages. The second PCR ran roughly 6 to 11 cycles with a sample-barcoded 5' primer and J-beta primers. TCRdb re-derived calls from the 5' RACE reads in MiXCR, one entry per CDR3 protein. Of about 1.8 million distinct CDR3 sequences in the sample, about 50% were seen once. This clonotype was counted only a few times. V lost 3 bases, J lost 8 bases, and 20 bases lay in between. This CDR3 has 16 residues. The sample taken for sequencing was blood. This rearrangement joins TRBV12-3 or TRBV12-4 to TRBJ2-1; D possibly matches TRBD1 or TRBD2 (5 bases each). The sequence was obtained from a woman aged 40 to 50 in good health. The CDR3 coding sequence is TGTGCCAGCAGTTTCAAAGCCGGGACGGCCGACCATGAGCAGTTCTTC. This translates into CASSFKAGTADHEQFF.